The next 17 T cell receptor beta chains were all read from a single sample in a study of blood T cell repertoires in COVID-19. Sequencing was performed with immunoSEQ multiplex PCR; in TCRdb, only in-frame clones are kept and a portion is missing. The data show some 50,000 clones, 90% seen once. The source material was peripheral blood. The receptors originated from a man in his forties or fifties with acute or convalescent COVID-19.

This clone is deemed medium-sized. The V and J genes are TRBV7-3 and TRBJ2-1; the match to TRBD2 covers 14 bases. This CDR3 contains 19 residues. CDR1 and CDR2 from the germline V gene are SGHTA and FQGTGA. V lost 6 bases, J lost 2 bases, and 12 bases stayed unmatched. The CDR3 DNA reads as TGTGCCAGCAGACGTTGGGGGACTAGCGGGAGCCCCGCCTACAATGAGCAGTTCTTC. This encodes CASRRWGTSGSPAYNEQFF.

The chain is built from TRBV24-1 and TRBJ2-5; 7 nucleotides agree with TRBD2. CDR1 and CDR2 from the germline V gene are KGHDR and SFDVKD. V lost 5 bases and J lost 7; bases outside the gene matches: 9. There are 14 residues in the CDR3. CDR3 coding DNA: TGTGCCACCAGTGGGGATACTAGCGTCGGGACCCAGTACTTC. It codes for CATSGDTSVGTQYF.

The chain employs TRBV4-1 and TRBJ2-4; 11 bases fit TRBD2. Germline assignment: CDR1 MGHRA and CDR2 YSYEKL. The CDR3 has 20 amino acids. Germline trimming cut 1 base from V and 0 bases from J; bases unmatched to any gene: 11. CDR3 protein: CASSQAQPGLAVLAKNIQYF. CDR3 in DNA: TGCGCCAGCAGCCAAGCTCAACCGGGACTAGCGGTTCTAGCCAAAAACATTCAGTACTTC.

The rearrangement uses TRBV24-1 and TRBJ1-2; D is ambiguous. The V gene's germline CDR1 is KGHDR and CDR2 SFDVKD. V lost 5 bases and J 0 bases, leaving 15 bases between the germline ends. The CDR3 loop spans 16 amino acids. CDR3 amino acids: CATSAGVGNPNYGYTF. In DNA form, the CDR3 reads TGTGCCACCAGTGCCGGGGTGGGAAACCCTAACTATGGCTACACCTTC.

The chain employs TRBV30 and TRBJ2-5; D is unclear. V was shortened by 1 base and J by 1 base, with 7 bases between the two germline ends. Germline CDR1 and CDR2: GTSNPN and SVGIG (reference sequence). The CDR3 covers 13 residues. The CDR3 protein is CAWSAHSQETQYF. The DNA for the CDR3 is TGTGCCTGGAGTGCGCACAGCCAAGAGACCCAGTACTTC.

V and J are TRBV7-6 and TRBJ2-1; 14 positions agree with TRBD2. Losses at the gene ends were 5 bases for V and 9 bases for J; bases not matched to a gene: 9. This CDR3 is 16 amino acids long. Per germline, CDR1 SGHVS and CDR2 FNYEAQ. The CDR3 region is CASSPRLAGGPGEQFF. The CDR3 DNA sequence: TGTGCCAGCAGCCCCAGACTAGCGGGAGGGCCGGGTGAGCAGTTCTTC.

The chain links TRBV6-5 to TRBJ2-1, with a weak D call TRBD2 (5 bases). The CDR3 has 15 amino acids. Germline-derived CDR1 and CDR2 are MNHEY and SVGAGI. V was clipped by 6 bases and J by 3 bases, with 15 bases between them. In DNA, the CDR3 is TGTGCCAGCAGGGACCTTTCTAGCCTCTACAATGAGCAGTTCTTC. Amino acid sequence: CASRDLSSLYNEQFF.

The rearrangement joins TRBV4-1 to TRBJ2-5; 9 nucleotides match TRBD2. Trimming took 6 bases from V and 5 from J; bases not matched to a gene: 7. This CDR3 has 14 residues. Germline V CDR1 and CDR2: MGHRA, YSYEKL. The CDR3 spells CASSKIAGVETQYF. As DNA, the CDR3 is TGCGCCAGCAGTAAAATAGCGGGAGTTGAGACCCAGTACTTC.

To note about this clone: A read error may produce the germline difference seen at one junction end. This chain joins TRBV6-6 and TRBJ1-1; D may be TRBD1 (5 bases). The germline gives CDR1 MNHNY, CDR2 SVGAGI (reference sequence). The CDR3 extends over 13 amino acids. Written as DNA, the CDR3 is TGTGCTAGCAGTTACCTCGTAGGCCCAGGGGCTTTCTTT. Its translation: CASSYLVGPGAFF.

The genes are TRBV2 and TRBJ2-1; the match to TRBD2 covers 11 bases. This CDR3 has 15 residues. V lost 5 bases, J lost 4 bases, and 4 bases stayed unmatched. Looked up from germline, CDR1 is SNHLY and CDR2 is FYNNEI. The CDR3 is CASSKLAGVYNEQFF. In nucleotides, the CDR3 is TGTGCCAGCAGTAAACTAGCGGGAGTGTACAATGAGCAGTTCTTC.

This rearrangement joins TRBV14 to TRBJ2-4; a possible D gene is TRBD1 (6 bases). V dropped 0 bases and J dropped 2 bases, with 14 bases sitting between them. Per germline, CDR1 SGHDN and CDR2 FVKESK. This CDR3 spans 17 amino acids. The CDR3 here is CASSQDSGAGTKNIQYF. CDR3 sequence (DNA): TGTGCCAGCAGCCAAGATTCAGGGGCCGGGACCAAAAACATTCAGTACTTC.

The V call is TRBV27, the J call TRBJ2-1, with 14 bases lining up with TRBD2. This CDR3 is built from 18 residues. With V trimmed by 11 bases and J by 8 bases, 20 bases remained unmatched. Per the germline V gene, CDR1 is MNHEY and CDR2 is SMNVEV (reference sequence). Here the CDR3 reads CAPPSGLAGGNTRDEQFF. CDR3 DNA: TGTGCCCCTCCATCCGGACTAGCGGGAGGTAATACCAGGGATGAGCAGTTCTTC.

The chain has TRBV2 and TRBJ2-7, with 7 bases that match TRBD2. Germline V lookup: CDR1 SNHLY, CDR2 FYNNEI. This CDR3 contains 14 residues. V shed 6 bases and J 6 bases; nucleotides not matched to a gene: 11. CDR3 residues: CASRGGISRGEQYF. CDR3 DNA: TGTGCCAGCAGGGGGGGGATCAGTCGCGGCGAGCAGTACTTC.

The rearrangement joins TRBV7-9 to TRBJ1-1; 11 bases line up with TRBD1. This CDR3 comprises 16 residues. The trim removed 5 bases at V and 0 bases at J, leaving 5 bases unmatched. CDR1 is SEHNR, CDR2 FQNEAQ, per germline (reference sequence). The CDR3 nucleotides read TGTGCCAGCAGCCTCTGGACAGGGGGCATGAACACTGAAGCTTTCTTT. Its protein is CASSLWTGGMNTEAFF.

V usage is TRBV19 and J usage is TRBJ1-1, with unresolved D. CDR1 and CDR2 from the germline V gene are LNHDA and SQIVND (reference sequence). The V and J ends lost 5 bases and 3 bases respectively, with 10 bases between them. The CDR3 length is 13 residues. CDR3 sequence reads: CASSPGSDTEAFF. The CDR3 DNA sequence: TGTGCCAGTAGTCCGGGATCGGACACTGAAGCTTTCTTT.

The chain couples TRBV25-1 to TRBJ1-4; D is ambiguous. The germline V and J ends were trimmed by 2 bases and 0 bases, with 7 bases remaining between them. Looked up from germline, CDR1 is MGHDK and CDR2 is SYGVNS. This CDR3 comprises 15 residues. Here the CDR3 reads CASSELSSTNEKLFF. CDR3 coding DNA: TGTGCCAGCAGTGAACTTTCCTCAACTAATGAAAAACTGTTTTTT.

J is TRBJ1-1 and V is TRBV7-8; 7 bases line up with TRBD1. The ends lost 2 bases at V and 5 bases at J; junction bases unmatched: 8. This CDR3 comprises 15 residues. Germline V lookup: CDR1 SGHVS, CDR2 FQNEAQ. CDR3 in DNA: TGTGCCAGCAGCTTAAGGGCAGGGGGTAGTACTGAAGCTTTCTTT. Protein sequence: CASSLRAGGSTEAFF.